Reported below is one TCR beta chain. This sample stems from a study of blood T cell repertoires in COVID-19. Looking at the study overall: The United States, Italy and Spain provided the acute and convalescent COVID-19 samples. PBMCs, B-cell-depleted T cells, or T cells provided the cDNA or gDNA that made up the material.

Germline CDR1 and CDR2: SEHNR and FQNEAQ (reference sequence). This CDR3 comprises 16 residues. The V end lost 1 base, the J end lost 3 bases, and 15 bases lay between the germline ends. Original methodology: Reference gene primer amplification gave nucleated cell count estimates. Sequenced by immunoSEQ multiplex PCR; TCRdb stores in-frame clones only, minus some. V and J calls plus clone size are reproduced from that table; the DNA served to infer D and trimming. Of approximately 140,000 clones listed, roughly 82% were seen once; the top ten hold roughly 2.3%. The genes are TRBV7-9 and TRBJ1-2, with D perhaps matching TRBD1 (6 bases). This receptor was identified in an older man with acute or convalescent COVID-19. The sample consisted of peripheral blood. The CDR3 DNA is TGTGCCAGCAGCTTAGATGGCAGGGGACGTGACTATGGCTACACCTTC. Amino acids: CASSLDGRGRDYGYTF.